This T cell receptor beta chain comes out of a study of blood T cells in healthy people across ages. PCR was performed a second time for roughly 7 to 12 cycles using a sample-barcoded 5' primer and a J-beta primer mix. A template-switch adaptor that had 12 random nucleotides put a tag on each cDNA molecule. TCRdb analysed the 5' RACE reads with MiXCR anew, one entry per CDR3 protein. Of 1,500,000 or so distinct CDR3 sequences listed, 35% to 45% are singletons. This clonotype was observed a handful of times. The sample comprised blood. The TCR comes from a woman younger than 30 in good health.

CDR3 protein: CASSWALGEEYEQYF. In DNA, the CDR3 is TGCGCCAGCAGCTGGGCCCTTGGGGAGGAATACGAGCAGTACTTC. J is TRBJ2-7 and V is TRBV5-1, with D possibly TRBD2 on 6 matching bases. The V gene lost 3 bases and the J gene lost 4 bases, with 17 bases spanning the gap. CDR1 SGHRS and CDR2 YFSETQ come from the germline V gene. The CDR3 length is 15 residues.